A single sample is the source of the 17 T cell receptor beta chains below, sequenced in a study of OX40 agonist ivuxolimab in advanced cancers. Generated by immunoSEQ multiplex PCR, the TCRdb table keeps only in-frame clones and is missing some. The sample holds roughly 70,000 clones, roughly 87% seen once. The sequences come from CD4+ or CD8+ T cells sorted from blood, collected in a trial of the OX40 agonist ivuxolimab. Every receptor here comes from an adult with an advanced solid tumor such as melanoma, head and neck, liver or kidney cancer.

The CDR3 region has the DNA TGTGCCAGCTCACCCCCTAATTCGGAGACCCAGTACTTC. It encodes CASSPPNSETQYF. This chain links TRBV18 with TRBJ2-5; D is ambiguous. The V end was cut by 3 bases, the J end by 5 bases, with 10 bases between. This CDR3 spans 13 amino acids. Germline lookup yields CDR1 KGHSH and CDR2 LQKENI.

This chain links TRBV5-6 with TRBJ2-1, with D unclear. CDR1 and CDR2 from the germline V gene are SGHDT and YYEEEE. Trimming left V 0 bases short and J 2 bases short, with 12 bases between. The CDR3 is 16 residues long. The CDR3 region is CASSLAGGTAYNEQFF. In nucleotides, the CDR3 is TGTGCCAGCAGCTTGGCCGGCGGAACCGCCTACAATGAGCAGTTCTTC.

Details on this clone: This specimen includes other DNA sequences encoding the same CDR3. The rearrangement uses TRBV10-3 and TRBJ1-2; TRBD1 might be the D (6 bases). V lost 6 bases, J lost 2 bases, and 7 bases lay in between. CDR1 ENHRY and CDR2 SYGVKD come from the germline V gene. The CDR3 sequence is 12 residues long. The CDR3 protein is CAIRTGNYGYTF. The CDR3 DNA follows: TGTGCCATCAGGACAGGAAACTATGGCTACACCTTC.

The J gene is TRBJ2-1, the V gene TRBV7-3; a possible D gene is TRBD2 (6 bases). Germline assignment: CDR1 SGHTA and CDR2 FQGTGA. The CDR3 length is 15 residues. Trimming pared 1 base from V and 6 bases from J, leaving 13 bases between. The CDR3 reads CASSLNTGVSNEQFF. The CDR3 nucleotides are TGTGCCAGCAGCTTAAATACGGGAGTCTCCAATGAGCAGTTCTTC.

This clone was seen once. The DNA of the CDR3 is TGTGCCAGCTCACCACCGCCAGGGCATAGTGAAAAACTGTTTTTT. This translates into CASSPPPGHSEKLFF. The chain carries TRBV18 and TRBJ1-4, with a weak D call TRBD1 (5 bases). Per the germline V gene, CDR1 is KGHSH and CDR2 is LQKENI. This CDR3 spans 15 amino acids. Trimming removed 0 bases at V and 7 bases at J, with 12 bases between.

The chain carries TRBV4-1 and TRBJ2-3; D not certain. The V end lost 5 bases, the J end lost 0 bases, and 12 bases lay between the germline ends. The CDR3 is made up of 15 amino acids. The germline V gene has CDR1 MGHRA and CDR2 YSYEKL. This CDR3 reads CASSFQVGSTDTQYF. The CDR3 region has the DNA TGCGCCAGCAGCTTTCAGGTTGGGAGCACAGATACGCAGTATTTT.

The V call is TRBV6-1, the J call TRBJ2-7; D gene ambiguous. This CDR3 has 13 amino acids. Germline CDR1 reads MNHNS; CDR2 reads SASEGT. Between the trimmed V and J ends, which lost 3 bases and 1 base, there was a span of 7 bases. CDR3 coding DNA: TGTGCCAGCAGTGATGTTTTTTCCTACGAGCAGTACTTC. It yields the protein CASSDVFSYEQYF.

The V and J genes are TRBV7-2 and TRBJ1-3, with D hard to call. The germline V gene encodes CDR1 SGHTA and CDR2 FQGNSA. The CDR3 loop spans 13 amino acids. The V gene lost 8 bases and the J gene lost 1 base, with 9 bases spanning the gap. The CDR3 coding sequence is TGTGCCAGCTCCGGGCAGTCTGGAAACACCATATATTTT. Amino acids: CASSGQSGNTIYF.

This chain's CDR3 is CASSGRQGGPGNTIYF. The DNA of the CDR3 is TGTGCCAGCAGTGGACGACAGGGAGGGCCTGGAAACACCATATATTTT. This chain links TRBV6-1 with TRBJ1-3, with TRBD1 matching 7 bases. This CDR3 comprises 16 residues. Germline-derived CDR1 and CDR2 are MNHNS and SASEGT. The V segment lost 4 bases and the J segment 2 bases; nucleotides outside the gene matches: 8.

The rearrangement uses TRBV4-1 and TRBJ1-2, with D possibly matching TRBD1 (5 bases). Deletions cut 0 bases from V and 8 bases from J, with 16 bases between. CDR3 length: 15 amino acids. Germline V gene sequence: CDR1 MGHRA, CDR2 YSYEKL. CDR3 protein: CASSQDGTERGGYTF. DNA of the CDR3: TGCGCCAGCAGCCAAGACGGGACGGAGCGTGGGGGCTACACCTTC.

As for this clone: Other DNA sequences of this sample code for an identical CDR3. The chain has TRBV30 and TRBJ1-4, with D possibly matching TRBD1 (5 bases). CDR1 is GTSNPN and CDR2 is SVGIG in the germline V gene (reference sequence). The CDR3 spans 13 residues. Trimming stripped 1 base from V and 8 bases from J, with 11 bases between. This CDR3 is CAWSGQGGEKLFF. CDR3 coding DNA: TGTGCCTGGAGTGGGCAGGGTGGAGAAAAACTGTTTTTT. The full variable domain, with the rest looked up from reference TRBV30 and TRBJ1-4, is SQTIHQWPATLVQPVGSPLSLECTVEGTSNPNLYWYRQAAGRGLQLLFYSVGIGQISSEVPQNLSASRPQDRQFILSSKKLLLSDSGFYLCAWSGQGGEKLFFGSGTQLSVL.

V is TRBV5-5 and J is TRBJ2-5, with no clear D. The V gene's germline CDR1 is SGHKS and CDR2 YYEKEE (reference sequence). The CDR3 is 14 residues long. Trimming took off 4 bases at V and 5 bases at J, with 15 bases between the two ends. CDR3: CASSRGLGWETQYF. The CDR3 DNA is TGTGCCAGCAGCAGAGGCCTCGGATGGGAGACCCAGTACTTC.

This sequence joins TRBV10-3 and TRBJ1-4, with D perhaps TRBD1 (6 bases). V was clipped by 4 bases and J by 0 bases, with 9 bases between them. Germline CDR1 reads ENHRY; CDR2 reads SYGVKD. CDR3 length equals 15 residues. This chain's CDR3 is CAISVQGPTNEKLFF. CDR3 bases: TGTGCCATCAGTGTGCAGGGGCCAACTAATGAAAAACTGTTTTTT.

The table lists this clone with a few counts. This sequence joins TRBV4-1 and TRBJ1-5; possible D gene TRBD1, 6 bases. This CDR3 is built from 16 residues. The V gene's germline CDR1 is MGHRA and CDR2 YSYEKL. The V gene lost 1 base and the J gene lost 3 bases, with 13 bases spanning the gap. In DNA form, the CDR3 reads TGCGCCAGCAGCCAAGGCTTCCAGGGGTACAATCAGCCCCAGCATTTT. It is translated as CASSQGFQGYNQPQHF.

This clone appeared a few times. This rearrangement joins TRBV6-1 to TRBJ1-1, with D perhaps matching TRBD1 (6 bases). The CDR3 spans 15 residues. The V gene's germline CDR1 is MNHNS and CDR2 SASEGT. Deletions cut 3 bases from V and 5 bases from J, with 16 bases between. CDR3 sequence reads: CASSEGAGSGTEAFF. The DNA for the CDR3 is TGTGCCAGCAGTGAGGGGGCGGGCAGTGGGACTGAAGCTTTCTTT.

The chain carries TRBV18 and TRBJ2-7; D ambiguous. The CDR3 is 15 residues long. From germline, CDR1 is KGHSH and CDR2 LQKENI. V shed 3 bases and J shed 6 bases, with 18 bases lying between them. The CDR3 nucleotides read TGTGCCAGCTCACCTAATAACTTAATAGGGTCCGAGCAGTACTTC. It is translated as CASSPNNLIGSEQYF.

About this clone itself: The junction departs from germline at one end; a sequencing error may be responsible. The V and J genes are TRBV5-1 and TRBJ2-5, with D perhaps matching TRBD2 (6 bases). This CDR3 has 14 amino acids. The germline V gene has CDR1 SGHRS and CDR2 YFSETQ. The CDR3 nucleotides read TGCGCCAGCAGATTGGGCGGGACGACTGAGACCCAGTACTTC. Protein product: CASRLGGTTETQYF.